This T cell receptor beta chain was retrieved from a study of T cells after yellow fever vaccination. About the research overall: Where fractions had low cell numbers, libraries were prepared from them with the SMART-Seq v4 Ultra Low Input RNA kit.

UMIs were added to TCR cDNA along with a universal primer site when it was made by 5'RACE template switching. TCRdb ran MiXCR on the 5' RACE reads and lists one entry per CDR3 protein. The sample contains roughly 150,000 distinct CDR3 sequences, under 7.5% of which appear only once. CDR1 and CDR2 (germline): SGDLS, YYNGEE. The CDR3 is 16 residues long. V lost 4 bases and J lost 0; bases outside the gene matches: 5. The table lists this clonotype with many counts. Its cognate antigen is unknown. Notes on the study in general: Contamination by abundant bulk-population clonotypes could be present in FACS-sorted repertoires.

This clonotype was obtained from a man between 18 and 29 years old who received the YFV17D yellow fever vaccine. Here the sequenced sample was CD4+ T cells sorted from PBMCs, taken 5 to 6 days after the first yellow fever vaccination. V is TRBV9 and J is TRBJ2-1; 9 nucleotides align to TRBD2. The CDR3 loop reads CASSPGTSSSYNEQFF. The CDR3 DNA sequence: TGTGCCAGCAGCCCCGGGACTAGCTCCTCCTACAATGAGCAGTTCTTC.